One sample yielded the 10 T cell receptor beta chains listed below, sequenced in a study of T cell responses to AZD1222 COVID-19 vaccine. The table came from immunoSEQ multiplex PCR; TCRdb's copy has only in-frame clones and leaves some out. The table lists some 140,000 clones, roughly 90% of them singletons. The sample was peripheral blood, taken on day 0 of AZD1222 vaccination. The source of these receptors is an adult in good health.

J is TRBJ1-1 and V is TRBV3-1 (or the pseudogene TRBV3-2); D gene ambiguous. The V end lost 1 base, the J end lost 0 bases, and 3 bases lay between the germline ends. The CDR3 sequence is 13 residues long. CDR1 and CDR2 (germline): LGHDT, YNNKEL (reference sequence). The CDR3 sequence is CASSQGLNTEAFF. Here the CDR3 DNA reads TGTGCCAGCAGCCAAGGACTGAACACTGAAGCTTTCTTT.

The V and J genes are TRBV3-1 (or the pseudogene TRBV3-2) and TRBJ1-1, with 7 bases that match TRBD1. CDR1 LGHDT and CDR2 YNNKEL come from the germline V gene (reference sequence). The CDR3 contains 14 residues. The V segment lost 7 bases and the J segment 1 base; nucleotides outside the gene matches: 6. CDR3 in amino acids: CASTPGTANTEAFF. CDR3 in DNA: TGTGCCAGCACTCCCGGGACAGCGAACACTGAAGCTTTCTTT.

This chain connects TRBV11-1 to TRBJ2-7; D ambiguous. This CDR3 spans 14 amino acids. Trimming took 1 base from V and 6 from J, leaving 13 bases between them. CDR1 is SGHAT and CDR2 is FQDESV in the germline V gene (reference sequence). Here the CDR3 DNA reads TGTGCCAGCAGCTTAGAGTTAAGTTTGGGCGAGCAGTACTTC. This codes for CASSLELSLGEQYF.

CDR3 loop: CASSRTSGSRSSYNEQFF. For the CDR3, the DNA is TGTGCCAGCAGCAGGACTAGCGGGAGTCGGAGCTCCTACAATGAGCAGTTCTTC. The genes are TRBV7-8 and TRBJ2-1; 13 nucleotides agree with TRBD2. CDR3 length: 18 residues. Trimming cost V 5 bases and J 0 bases; bases outside gene matches: 7. Germline V lookup: CDR1 SGHVS, CDR2 FQNEAQ. The whole variable domain, filled in from reference TRBV7-8 and TRBJ2-1, reads GAGVSQSPRYKVAKRGQDVALRCDPISGHVSLFWYQQALGQGPEFLTYFQNEAQLDKSGLPSDRFFAERPEGSVSTLKIQRTQQEDSAVYLCASSRTSGSRSSYNEQFFGPGTRLTVL.

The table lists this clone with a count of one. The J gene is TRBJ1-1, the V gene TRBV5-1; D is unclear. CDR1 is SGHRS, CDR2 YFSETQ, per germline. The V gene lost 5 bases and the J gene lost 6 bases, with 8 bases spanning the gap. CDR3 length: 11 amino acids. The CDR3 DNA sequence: TGCGCCAGCAGGTTCGGGGCTGAAGCTTTCTTT. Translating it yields CASRFGAEAFF.

The DNA of the CDR3 is TGTGCCAGCAGTTACGAGGGGGCTTACACTGAAGCTTTCTTT. Translating gives CASSYEGAYTEAFF. V is TRBV6-5 and J is TRBJ1-1; 7 bases are a match to TRBD1. Unmatched junction bases numbered 3, after V lost 2 bases and J lost 3 bases. The V gene's germline CDR1 is MNHEY and CDR2 SVGAGI. The CDR3 is 14 amino acids.

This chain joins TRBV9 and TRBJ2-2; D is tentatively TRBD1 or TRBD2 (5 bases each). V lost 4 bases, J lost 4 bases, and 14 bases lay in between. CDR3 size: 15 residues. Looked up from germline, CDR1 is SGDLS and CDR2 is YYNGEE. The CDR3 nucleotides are TGTGCCAGCAGCCCGGGGCATCGGGGCACCGGGGAGCTGTTTTTT. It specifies CASSPGHRGTGELFF.

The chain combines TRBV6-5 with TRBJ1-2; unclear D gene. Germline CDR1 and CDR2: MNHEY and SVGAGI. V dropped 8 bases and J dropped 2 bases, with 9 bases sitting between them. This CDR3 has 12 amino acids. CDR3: CASSEPNYGYTF. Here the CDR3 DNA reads TGTGCCAGCTCGGAGCCGAACTATGGCTACACCTTC.

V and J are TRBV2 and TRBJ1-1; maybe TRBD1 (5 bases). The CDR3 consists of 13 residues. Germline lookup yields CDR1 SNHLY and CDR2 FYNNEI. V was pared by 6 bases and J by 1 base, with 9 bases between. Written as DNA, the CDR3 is TGTGCCAGCAGGGTAGACAGGAACACTGAAGCTTTCTTT. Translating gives CASRVDRNTEAFF.

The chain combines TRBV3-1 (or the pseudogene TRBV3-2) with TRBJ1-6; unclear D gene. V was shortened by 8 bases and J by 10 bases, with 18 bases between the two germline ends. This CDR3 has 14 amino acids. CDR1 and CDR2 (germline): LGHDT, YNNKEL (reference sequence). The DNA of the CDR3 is TGTGCCAGCGGTAAGGGAGGGATGGACTCACCCCTCCACTTT. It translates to CASGKGGMDSPLHF.